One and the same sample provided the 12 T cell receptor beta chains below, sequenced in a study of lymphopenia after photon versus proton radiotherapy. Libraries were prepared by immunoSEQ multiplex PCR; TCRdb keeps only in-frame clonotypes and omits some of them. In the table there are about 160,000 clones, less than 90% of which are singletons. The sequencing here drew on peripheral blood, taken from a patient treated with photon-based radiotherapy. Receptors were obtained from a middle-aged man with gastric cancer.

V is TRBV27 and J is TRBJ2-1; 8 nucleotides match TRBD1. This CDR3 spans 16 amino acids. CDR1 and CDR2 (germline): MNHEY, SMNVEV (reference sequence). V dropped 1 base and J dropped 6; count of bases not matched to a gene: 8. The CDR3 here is CASSLYMWTGINEQFF. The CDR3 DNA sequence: TGTGCCAGCAGTTTATATATGTGGACAGGGATCAATGAGCAGTTCTTC.

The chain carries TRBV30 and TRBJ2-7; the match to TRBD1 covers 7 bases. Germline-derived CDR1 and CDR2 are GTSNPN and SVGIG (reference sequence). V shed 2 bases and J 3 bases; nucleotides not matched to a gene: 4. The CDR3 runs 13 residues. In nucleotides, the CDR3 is TGTGCCTGGAGTATGTCAGGGGGCTACGAGCAGTACTTC. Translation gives CAWSMSGGYEQYF.

CDR3 bases: TGTGCCATCAGAGGGGAGGCGGGGGAAGATACGCAGTATTTT. Translating it yields CAIRGEAGEDTQYF. This chain links TRBV10-3 with TRBJ2-3; TRBD2 matches 7 bases. CDR1 and CDR2 (germline): ENHRY, SYGVKD. The CDR3 totals 14 residues. Losses at the gene ends were 6 bases for V and 5 bases for J; bases not matched to a gene: 8.

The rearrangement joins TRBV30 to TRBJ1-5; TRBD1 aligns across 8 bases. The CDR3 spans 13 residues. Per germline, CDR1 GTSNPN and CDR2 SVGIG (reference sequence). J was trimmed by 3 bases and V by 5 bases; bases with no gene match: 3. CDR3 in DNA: TGTGCCTGGTCGACAGGGGACAATCAGCCCCAGCATTTT. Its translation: CAWSTGDNQPQHF.

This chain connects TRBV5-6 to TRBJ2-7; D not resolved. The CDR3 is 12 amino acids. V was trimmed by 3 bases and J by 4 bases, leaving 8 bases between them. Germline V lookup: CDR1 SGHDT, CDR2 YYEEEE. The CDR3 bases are TGTGCCAGCAGCTCACTCTTTTACGAGCAGTACTTC. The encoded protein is CASSSLFYEQYF.

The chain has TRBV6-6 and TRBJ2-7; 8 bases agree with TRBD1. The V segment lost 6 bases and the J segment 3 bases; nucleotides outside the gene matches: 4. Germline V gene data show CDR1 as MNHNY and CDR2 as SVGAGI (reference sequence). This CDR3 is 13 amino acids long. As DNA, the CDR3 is TGTGCCAGCAGACAAACAGGGGGCTACGAGCAGTACTTC. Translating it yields CASRQTGGYEQYF.

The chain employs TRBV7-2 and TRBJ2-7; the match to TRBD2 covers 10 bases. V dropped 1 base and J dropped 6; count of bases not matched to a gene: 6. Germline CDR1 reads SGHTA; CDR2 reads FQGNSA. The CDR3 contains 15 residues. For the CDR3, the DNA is TGTGCCAGCAGCTTAGTAGTAGCGGGAGGTGGCGAGCAGTACTTC. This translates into CASSLVVAGGGEQYF.

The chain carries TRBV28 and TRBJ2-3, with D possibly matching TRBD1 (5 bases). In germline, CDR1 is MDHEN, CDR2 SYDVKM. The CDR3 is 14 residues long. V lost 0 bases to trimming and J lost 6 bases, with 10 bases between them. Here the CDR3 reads CASSLWQGGDTQYF. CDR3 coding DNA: TGTGCCAGCAGTTTATGGCAGGGCGGCGATACGCAGTATTTT.

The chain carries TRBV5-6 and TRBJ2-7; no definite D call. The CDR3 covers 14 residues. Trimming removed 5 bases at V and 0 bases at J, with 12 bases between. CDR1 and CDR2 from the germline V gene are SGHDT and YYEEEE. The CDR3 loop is CASSFTTSSYEQYF. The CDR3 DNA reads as TGTGCCAGCAGTTTTACGACGAGCTCCTACGAGCAGTACTTC.

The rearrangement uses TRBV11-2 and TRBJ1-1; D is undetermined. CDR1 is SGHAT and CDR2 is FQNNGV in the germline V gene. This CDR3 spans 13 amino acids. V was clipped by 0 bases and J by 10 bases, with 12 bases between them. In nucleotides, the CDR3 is TGTGCCAGCAGCTTAGAGGGTTTTGGCGGAGCTTTCTTT. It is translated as CASSLEGFGGAFF.

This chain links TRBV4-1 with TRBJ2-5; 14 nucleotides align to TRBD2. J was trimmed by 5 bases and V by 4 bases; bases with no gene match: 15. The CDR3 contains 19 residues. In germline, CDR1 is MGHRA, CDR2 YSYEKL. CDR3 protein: CASSPLGTSGSSPRETQYF. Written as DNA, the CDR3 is TGCGCCAGCAGCCCTCTGGGGACTAGCGGGAGCTCGCCGAGGGAGACCCAGTACTTC.

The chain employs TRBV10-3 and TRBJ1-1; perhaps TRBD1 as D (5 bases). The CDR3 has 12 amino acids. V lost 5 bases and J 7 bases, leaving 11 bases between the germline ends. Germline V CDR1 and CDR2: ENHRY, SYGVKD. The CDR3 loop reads CAISPQGIEAFF. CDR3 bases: TGTGCCATCAGTCCTCAGGGAATTGAAGCTTTCTTT.